This T cell receptor (beta chain) was captured in a study of T cells in Graves' hyperthyroidism and ophthalmopathy. This CDR3 is 14 amino acids long. CDR1 and CDR2 (germline): MNHNS, SASEGT. The V end was cut by 4 bases, the J end by 5 bases, with 15 bases between. Amplification targeted TCR beta CDR3 regions from RNA transcripts. HTBI primers drove first-round RT-PCR of the TCR CDR3. MiXCR, run by TCRdb on the multiplex PCR reads, gives a single entry per CDR3 protein. The repertoire holds 360,000 or so distinct CDR3 sequences, over 15% seen once, with roughly 3.5% in the top ten. This clonotype has a count of ten or more.

The sequence derives from a woman in her late teens or twenties with Graves' hyperthyroidism. This rearrangement joins TRBV6-1 to TRBJ2-7; unclear D gene. Sequencing was performed on blood. The CDR3 nucleotides read TGTGCCAGCAGTGCGCGAATTCTGGGCCACGAGCAGTACTTC. It yields the protein CASSARILGHEQYF.